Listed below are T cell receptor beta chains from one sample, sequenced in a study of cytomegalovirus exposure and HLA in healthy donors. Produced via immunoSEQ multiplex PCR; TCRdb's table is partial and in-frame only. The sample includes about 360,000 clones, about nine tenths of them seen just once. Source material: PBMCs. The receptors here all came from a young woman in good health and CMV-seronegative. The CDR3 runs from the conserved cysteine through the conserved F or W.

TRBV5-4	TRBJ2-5	CASSPRGGSGQETQYF
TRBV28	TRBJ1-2	CASSPRQGAYGYTF
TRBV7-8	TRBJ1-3	CASSSGWAGNTIYF
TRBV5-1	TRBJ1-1	CASSPRTGGIEAFF
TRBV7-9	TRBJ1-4	CASSLGPRHQLFF
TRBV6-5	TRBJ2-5	CASRFQTGRLETQYF
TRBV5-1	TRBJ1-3	CASSTRQSGGTIYF
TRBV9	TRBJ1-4	CATSEGASNEKLFF
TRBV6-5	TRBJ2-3	CASSYSFRDTQYF
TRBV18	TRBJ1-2	CASSPDRVGGYTF
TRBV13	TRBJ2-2	CASQRGGGTGELFF
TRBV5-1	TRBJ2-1	CASSTTGQVFYEQFF
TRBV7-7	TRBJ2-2	CASSQGRGPGELFF
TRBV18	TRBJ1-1	CASSPSGGPEAFF
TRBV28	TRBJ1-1	CASSGGTGFIGTEAFF
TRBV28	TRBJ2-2	CASSPLAEEGTGELFF
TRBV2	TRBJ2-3	CASSDVSTDTQYF
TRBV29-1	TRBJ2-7	CSVETGLADEQYF
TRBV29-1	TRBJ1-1	CSVRDREGWTNTEAFF
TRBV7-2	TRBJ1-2	CASSPETDYGYTF
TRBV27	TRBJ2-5	CASSFQAGGQETQYF
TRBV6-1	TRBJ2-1	CASSEVGADNEQFF
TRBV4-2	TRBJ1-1	CASSRPENTEAFF
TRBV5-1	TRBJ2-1	CASSLSGTAYNEQFF
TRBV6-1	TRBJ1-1	CASSLTGGNTEAFF
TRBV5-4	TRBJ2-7	CASSFGQGEYEQYF